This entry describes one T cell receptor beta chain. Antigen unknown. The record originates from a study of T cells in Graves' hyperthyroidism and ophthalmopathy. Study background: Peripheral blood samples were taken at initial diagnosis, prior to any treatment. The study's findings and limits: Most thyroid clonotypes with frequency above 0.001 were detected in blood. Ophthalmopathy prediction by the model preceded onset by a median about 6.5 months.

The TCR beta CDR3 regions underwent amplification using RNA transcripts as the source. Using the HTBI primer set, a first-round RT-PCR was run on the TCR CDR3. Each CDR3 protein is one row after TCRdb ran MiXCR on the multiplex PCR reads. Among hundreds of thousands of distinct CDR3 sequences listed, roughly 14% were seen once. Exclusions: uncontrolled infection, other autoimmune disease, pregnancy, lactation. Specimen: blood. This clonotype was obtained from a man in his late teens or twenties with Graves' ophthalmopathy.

The chain's CDR3 is CATLRQGGHEQYF. Written as DNA, the CDR3 is TGTGCCACCCTTCGACAGGGAGGCCACGAGCAGTACTTC. The rearrangement links TRBV10-3 to TRBJ2-7; TRBD1 is a possible D gene (7 bases). V was pared by 10 bases and J by 5 bases, with 18 bases between. The CDR3 spans 13 residues. CDR1 is ENHRY, CDR2 SYGVKD, per germline.